The rows below give T cell receptor beta chains drawn from one sample of a study of cytomegalovirus exposure and HLA in healthy donors. Generated by immunoSEQ multiplex PCR, the TCRdb table keeps only in-frame clones and is missing some. The sample holds tens of thousands of clones, more than 75% seen once. The source material was PBMCs. The origin of the receptors is a man under 40 in good health and CMV-seronegative. The CDR3 runs from the conserved cysteine through the conserved F or W. D genes are given only for firm matches. Clone size is stated in some rows and not others, as once, few, many or a class when expanded.

>-|TRBJ2-3|TRBD2|TRBV5-1
CASSPRLAGATDTQYF
TGCGCCAGCAGCCCAAGACTAGCGGGGGCTACAGATACGCAGTATTTT
>-|TRBJ2-6|TRBD1|TRBV5-1
CARRTGKDLLSSGANVLTF
TGCGCCAGGAGGACAGGTAAGGACTTATTAAGCTCTGGGGCCAACGTCCTGACTTTC
>-|TRBJ2-7|TRBD1|TRBV4-2
CASSRRDRGFEQYF
TGTGCCAGCAGCCGGAGGGACAGGGGTTTCGAGCAGTACTTC
>-|TRBJ1-5|-|TRBV9
CASSPGGQAYSNQPQHF
TGTGCCAGCAGTCCCGGGGGGCAGGCATATAGCAATCAGCCCCAGCATTTT
>-|TRBJ2-1|-|TRBV2
CASSVAGYNEQFF
TGTGCCAGCAGTGTAGCCGGCTACAATGAGCAGTTCTTC
>-|TRBJ2-7|-|TRBV2
CASSVRLAKGSYEQYF
TGTGCCAGCAGTGTGAGACTGGCCAAGGGGTCCTACGAGCAGTACTTC
>-|TRBJ1-1|-|TRBV5-6
CASSLAILPGQRNTEAFF
TGTGCCAGCAGCTTGGCAATTTTACCGGGACAAAGGAACACTGAAGCTTTCTTT
>-|TRBJ2-2|TRBD1|TRBV23-1
CASSHTGGIRPGELFF
TGCGCCAGCAGTCATACAGGGGGCATTCGTCCCGGGGAGCTGTTTTTT
>once|TRBJ2-7|TRBD1|TRBV28
CASRGPGQGSEQYF
TGTGCCAGCAGAGGCCCCGGACAGGGATCCGAGCAGTACTTC
>-|TRBJ2-3|TRBD2|TRBV25-1
CASSERGRGTDTQYF
TGTGCCAGCAGTGAACGCGGGAGAGGGACAGATACGCAGTATTTT
>-|TRBJ1-5|-|TRBV6-1
CASSLGQLSNQPQHF
TGTGCCAGCAGCTTAGGACAGCTTAGCAATCAGCCCCAGCATTTT
>-|TRBJ2-5|-|TRBV28
CASSSRTARVQETQYF
TGTGCCAGCAGTTCTAGGACAGCGCGGGTCCAAGAGACCCAGTACTTC
>-|TRBJ2-1|-|TRBV11-2
CASSLMSSYNEQFF
TGTGCCAGCAGCTTGATGAGCTCCTACAATGAGCAGTTCTTC
>once|TRBJ1-5|TRBD1|TRBV28
CASSRQGFNQPQHF
TGTGCCAGCAGCCGACAGGGTTTCAACCAGCCCCAGCATTTT
>-|TRBJ2-3|-|TRBV6-6
CASSYSVGGHKDTQYF
TGTGCCAGCAGTTACTCGGTGGGGGGGCATAAAGATACGCAGTATTTT
>-|TRBJ2-3|TRBD1|TRBV30
CAWSYTGASDTQYF
TGTGCCTGGAGTTATACAGGGGCGTCAGATACGCAGTATTTT
>-|TRBJ2-5|TRBD2|TRBV5-5
CASSLAGRDQETQYF
TGTGCCAGCAGCTTGGCAGGGAGGGACCAAGAGACCCAGTACTTC
>-|TRBJ1-5|-|TRBV6-1
CASSEVRNQPQHF
TGTGCCAGCAGTGAAGTTAGAAACCAGCCCCAGCATTTT
>-|TRBJ1-1|-|TRBV6-6
CASSPGRGIEAFF
TGTGCCAGCAGCCCAGGGCGGGGAATTGAAGCTTTCTTT
>-|TRBJ1-6|-|TRBV11-3
CASSLDSKPVHSPLHF
TGTGCCAGCAGCTTAGATTCCAAGCCCGTGCACTCTCCCCTCCACTTT
>-|TRBJ2-3|TRBD2|TRBV13
CASSARLAGAGGTDTQYF
TGTGCCAGCAGCGCCAGACTAGCGGGAGCTGGGGGCACAGATACGCAGTATTTT
>few|TRBJ1-2|-|TRBV6-1
CASSELTPMRGYGYTF
TGTGCCAGCAGTGAATTGACCCCGATGAGAGGCTATGGCTACACCTTC
>-|TRBJ2-1|-|TRBV11-2
CASSLGTGRRNEQFF
TGTGCCAGCAGCTTAGGGACTGGACGTAGGAATGAGCAGTTCTTC
>-|TRBJ2-3|TRBD2|TRBV28
CASSPLQGLAGESDTQYF
TGTGCCAGCAGTCCTCTACAGGGACTAGCGGGAGAGTCAGATACGCAGTATTTT
>-|TRBJ1-1|TRBD1|TRBV19
CASRGQGVTEAFF
TGTGCCAGTAGGGGACAGGGGGTCACTGAAGCTTTCTTT
>-|TRBJ2-5|-|TRBV7-2
CASSLVSGQEETQYF
TGTGCCAGCAGCTTAGTCTCCGGACAAGAAGAGACCCAGTACTTC
>few|TRBJ1-5|-|TRBV11-2
CASASGGNQPQHF
TGTGCCAGCGCCTCGGGGGGCAATCAGCCCCAGCATTTT
>-|TRBJ2-1|TRBD1|TRBV11-2
CASSPRTGGGHNEQFF
TGTGCCAGCAGCCCCAGGACAGGGGGCGGTCATAATGAGCAGTTCTTC
>-|TRBJ1-4|-|TRBV9
CASSVHQSTTVGEKLFF
TGTGCCAGCAGCGTACATCAGTCGACGACAGTTGGGGAAAAACTGTTTTTT
>-|TRBJ2-3|TRBD1|TRBV7-3
CASSGDRDRASTTDTQYF
TGTGCCAGCAGCGGGGACCGGGACAGGGCATCAACCACAGATACGCAGTATTTT
>-|TRBJ2-3|-|TRBV11-2
CASSLAGKGTDTQYF
TGTGCCAGCAGCTTAGCGGGGAAGGGTACAGATACGCAGTATTTT
>-|TRBJ2-5|-|TRBV11-3
CASSLSVGGTQYF
TGTGCCAGCAGCTTATCGGTTGGTGGGACCCAGTACTTC
>-|TRBJ1-1|-|TRBV7-9
CASIKGGNTEAFF
TGTGCCAGCATAAAAGGAGGGAACACTGAAGCTTTCTTT
>-|TRBJ2-2|TRBD2|TRBV6-6
CASRPTSGNTGELFF
TGTGCCAGCAGACCGACTAGCGGGAACACCGGGGAGCTGTTTTTT
>-|TRBJ2-2|-|TRBV5-4
CASSPRRVSNTGELFF
TGTGCCAGCAGCCCCCGGAGGGTCTCGAACACCGGGGAGCTGTTTTTT
>-|TRBJ2-3|-|TRBV6-1
CASSSLSTDTQYF
TGTGCCAGCAGTAGCCTTAGCACAGATACGCAGTATTTT
>-|TRBJ2-2|TRBD1|TRBV9
CASSPDPGQGSIGELFF
TGTGCCAGCAGCCCGGATCCGGGACAGGGCTCGATCGGGGAGCTGTTTTTT
>once|TRBJ2-7|-|TRBV15
CATSRYRTDSYEQYF
TGTGCCACCAGCAGGTATCGAACAGACTCCTACGAGCAGTACTTC
>-|TRBJ2-7|-|TRBV29-1
CSVESGVSGQGPYEQYF
TGCAGCGTTGAATCAGGCGTGTCGGGCCAGGGGCCCTACGAGCAGTACTTC
>few|TRBJ2-7|TRBD2|TRBV5-6
CASSLEGGPYEQYF
TGTGCCAGCAGCTTGGAGGGAGGGCCCTACGAGCAGTACTTC
>-|TRBJ1-6|-|TRBV28
CASMSPNRMNSPLHF
TGTGCCAGCATGTCCCCGAACAGGATGAATTCACCCCTCCACTTT
>-|TRBJ2-7|-|TRBV7-2
CASSLFSQTSYEQYF
TGTGCCAGCAGCTTATTTTCGCAAACATCCTACGAGCAGTACTTC
>-|TRBJ1-4|-|TRBV28
CASSLKKRTNEKLFF
TGTGCCAGCAGTTTGAAGAAGAGAACTAATGAAAAACTGTTTTTT
>-|TRBJ1-1|-|TRBV19
CASSTDRLNTEAFF
TGTGCCAGTAGTACCGACAGGCTGAACACTGAAGCTTTCTTT
>-|TRBJ2-3|TRBD2|TRBV10-3
CAISEPGLQTDTQYF
TGTGCCATCAGCGAACCGGGACTACAAACAGATACGCAGTATTTT
>-|TRBJ2-7|TRBD2|TRBV7-9
CASRKVIAGGSYEQYF
TGTGCCAGCAGGAAAGTGATTGCGGGAGGGTCCTACGAGCAGTACTTC
>-|TRBJ2-1|-|TRBV7-3
CASSSGQFSEQFF
TGTGCCAGCAGCTCCGGACAATTTAGTGAGCAGTTCTTC
>-|TRBJ1-3|-|TRBV7-9
CASSLAQRQFTGNTIYF
TGTGCCAGCAGCTTAGCGCAGAGACAGTTCACTGGAAACACCATATATTTT
>-|TRBJ2-7|-|TRBV2
CASTRLGYEQYF
TGTGCCAGCACCCGACTGGGCTACGAGCAGTACTTC
>-|TRBJ2-1|TRBD2|TRBV9
CASSVGLAGEGEQFF
TGTGCCAGCAGCGTCGGACTAGCGGGAGAGGGTGAGCAGTTCTTC
>-|TRBJ1-2|-|TRBV15
CATSRGGGGNYGYTF
TGTGCCACCAGCAGAGGGGGCGGGGGGAACTATGGCTACACCTTC
>-|TRBJ1-6|TRBD1|TRBV7-2
CASSFDRVYSPLHF
TGTGCCAGCAGCTTTGACAGGGTATATTCACCCCTCCACTTT
>-|TRBJ2-1|TRBD2|TRBV7-9
CASSSPWGLAGGNEQFF
TGTGCCAGCAGCTCCCCGTGGGGGCTAGCGGGGGGGAATGAGCAGTTCTTC
>-|TRBJ2-1|-|TRBV7-8
CASSLDWTTSKEQFF
TGTGCCAGCAGCTTAGACTGGACTACCAGTAAAGAGCAGTTCTTC
>-|TRBJ2-7|-|TRBV9
CASSVAEGLTYEQYF
TGTGCCAGCAGCGTAGCAGAGGGCTTGACCTACGAGCAGTACTTC
>-|TRBJ2-2|TRBD1|TRBV5-4
CASSSAGTGDTGELFF
TGTGCCAGCAGCTCAGCCGGGACAGGGGACACCGGGGAGCTGTTTTTT
>-|TRBJ1-5|-|TRBV1
CTSSRRGSSNQPQHF
TGCACCAGCAGCCGTAGGGGATCTAGCAATCAGCCCCAGCATTTT
>-|TRBJ1-1|-|TRBV6-5
CASSSLPGGWTEAFF
TGTGCCAGCAGTTCTCTACCGGGAGGTTGGACTGAAGCTTTCTTT
>once|TRBJ2-2|TRBD2|TRBV6-5
CASSYSGLNTGELFF
TGTGCCAGCAGTTACTCGGGACTAAACACCGGGGAGCTGTTTTTT
>once|TRBJ2-7|TRBD1|TRBV2
CASRTDRDEQYF
TGTGCCAGCAGAACGGACAGGGACGAGCAGTACTTC